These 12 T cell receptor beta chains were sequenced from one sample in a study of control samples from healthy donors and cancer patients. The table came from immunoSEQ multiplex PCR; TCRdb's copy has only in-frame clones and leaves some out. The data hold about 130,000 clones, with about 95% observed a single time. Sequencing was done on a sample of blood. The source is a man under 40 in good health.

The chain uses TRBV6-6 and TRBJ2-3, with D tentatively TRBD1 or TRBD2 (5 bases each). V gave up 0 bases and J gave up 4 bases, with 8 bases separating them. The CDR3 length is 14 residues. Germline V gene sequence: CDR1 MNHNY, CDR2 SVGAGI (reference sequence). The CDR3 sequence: CASSYSTGPDTQYF. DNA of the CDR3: TGTGCCAGCAGTTACTCGACGGGGCCAGATACGCAGTATTTT.

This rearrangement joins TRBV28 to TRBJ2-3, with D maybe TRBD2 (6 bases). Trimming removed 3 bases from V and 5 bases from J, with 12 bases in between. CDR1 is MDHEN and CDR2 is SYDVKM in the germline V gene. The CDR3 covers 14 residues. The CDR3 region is CASSFGGSGDTQYF. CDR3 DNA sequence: TGTGCCAGCAGTTTCGGGGGTTCGGGAGATACGCAGTATTTT.

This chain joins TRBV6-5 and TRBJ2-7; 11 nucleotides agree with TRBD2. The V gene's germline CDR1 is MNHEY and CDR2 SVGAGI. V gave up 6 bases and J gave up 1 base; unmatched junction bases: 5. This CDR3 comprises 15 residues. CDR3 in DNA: TGTGCCAGCAGGCGTAGCGGGGGGGGTTCCTACGAGCAGTACTTC. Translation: CASRRSGGGSYEQYF.

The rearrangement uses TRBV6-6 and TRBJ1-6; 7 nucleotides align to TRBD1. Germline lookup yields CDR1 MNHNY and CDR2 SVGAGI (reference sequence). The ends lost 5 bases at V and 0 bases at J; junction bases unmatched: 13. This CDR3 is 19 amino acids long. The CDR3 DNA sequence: TGTGCCAGCAGTCGAAAACCCTGGGACAGCTTCTCCTATAATTCACCCCTCCACTTT. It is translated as CASSRKPWDSFSYNSPLHF.

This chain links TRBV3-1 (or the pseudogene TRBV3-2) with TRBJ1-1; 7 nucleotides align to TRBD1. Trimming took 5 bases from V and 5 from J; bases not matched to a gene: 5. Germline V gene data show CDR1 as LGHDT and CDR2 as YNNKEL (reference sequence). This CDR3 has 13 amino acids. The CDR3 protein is CASSYQGQTEAFF. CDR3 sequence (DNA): TGTGCCAGCAGCTATCAGGGACAGACTGAAGCTTTCTTT.

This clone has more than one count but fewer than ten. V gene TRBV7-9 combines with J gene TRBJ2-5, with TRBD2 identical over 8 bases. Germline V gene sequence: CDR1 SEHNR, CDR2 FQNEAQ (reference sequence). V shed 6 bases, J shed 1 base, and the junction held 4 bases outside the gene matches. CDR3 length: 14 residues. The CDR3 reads CASSTRGAQETQYF. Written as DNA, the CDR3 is TGTGCCAGCAGTACGCGGGGGGCCCAAGAGACCCAGTACTTC.

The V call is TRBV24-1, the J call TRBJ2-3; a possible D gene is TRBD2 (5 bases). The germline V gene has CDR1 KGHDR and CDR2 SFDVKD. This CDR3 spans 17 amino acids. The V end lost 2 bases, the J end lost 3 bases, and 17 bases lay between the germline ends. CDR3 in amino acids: CATSDSRDSRRTDTQYF. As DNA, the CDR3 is TGTGCCACCAGTGATTCCCGGGATTCGCGAAGAACAGATACGCAGTATTTT.

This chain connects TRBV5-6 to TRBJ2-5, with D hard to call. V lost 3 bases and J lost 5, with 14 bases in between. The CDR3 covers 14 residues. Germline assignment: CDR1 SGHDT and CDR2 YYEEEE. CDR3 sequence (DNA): TGTGCCAGCAGCTCCCCACTCACCGACGAGACCCAGTACTTC. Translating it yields CASSSPLTDETQYF.

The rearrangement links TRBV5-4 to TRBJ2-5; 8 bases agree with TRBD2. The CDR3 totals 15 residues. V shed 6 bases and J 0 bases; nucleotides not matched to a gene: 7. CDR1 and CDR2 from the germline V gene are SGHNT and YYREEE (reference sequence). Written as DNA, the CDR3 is TGTGCCAGCACCTCGGGGGGGACGTACCAAGAGACCCAGTACTTC. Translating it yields CASTSGGTYQETQYF.

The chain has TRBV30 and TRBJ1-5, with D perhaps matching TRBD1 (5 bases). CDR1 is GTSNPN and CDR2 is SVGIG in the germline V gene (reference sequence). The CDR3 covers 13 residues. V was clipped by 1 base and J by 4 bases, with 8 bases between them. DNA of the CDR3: TGTGCCTGGAGTGGACAGAGAAATCAGCCCCAGCATTTT. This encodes CAWSGQRNQPQHF.

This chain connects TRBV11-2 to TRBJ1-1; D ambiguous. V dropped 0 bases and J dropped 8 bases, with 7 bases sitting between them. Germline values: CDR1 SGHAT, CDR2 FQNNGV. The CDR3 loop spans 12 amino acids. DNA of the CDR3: TGTGCCAGCAGCTTAGACACCATAGAAGCTTTCTTT. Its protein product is CASSLDTIEAFF. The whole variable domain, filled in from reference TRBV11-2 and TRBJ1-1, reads EAGVAQSPRYKIIEKRQSVAFWCNPISGHATLYWYQQILGQGPKLLIQFQNNGVVDDSQLPKDRFSAERLKGVDSTLKIQPAKLEDSAVYLCASSLDTIEAFFGQGTRLTVV.

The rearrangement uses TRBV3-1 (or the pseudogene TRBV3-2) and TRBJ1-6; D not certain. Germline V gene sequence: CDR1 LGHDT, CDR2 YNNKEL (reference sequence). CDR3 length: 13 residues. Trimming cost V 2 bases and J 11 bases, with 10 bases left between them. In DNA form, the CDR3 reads TGTGCCAGCAGCCAAATGGCAGAGGCACCCCTCCACTTT. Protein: CASSQMAEAPLHF.